The sequence of this T cell receptor beta chain was determined in a study of shared clonotypes between healthy human individuals. General study findings and limits: Generally, naive subsets came out with larger estimated richness than memory subsets.

With respect to this clone: The target antigen is unknown.

Sequenced by immunoSEQ multiplex PCR; TCRdb stores in-frame clones only, minus some. Of some 980,000 clones in the sample, about three quarters were seen once. The CDR3 totals 18 residues. Germline CDR1 is ENHRY and CDR2 is SYGVKD. Trimming left V 0 bases short and J 7 bases short, with 22 bases between. This clonotype was obtained from a man between 18 and 35 years old in good health. Input material: memory CD4+ T cells sorted from blood. Stated subset: CD45RA-negative fraction. The V and J genes are TRBV10-3 and TRBJ1-5; D is possibly TRBD1 (6 bases). As DNA, the CDR3 is TGTGCCATCAGTGAGTCGGACCCCCGAGGGGGAGATAGACAGCCCCAGCATTTT. Translation: CAISESDPRGGDRQPQHF.